This paragraph reports one TCR beta chain. The sample is drawn from a study of T-cell memory formation after mild COVID-19. TCRdb itself ran the 5' RACE reads through MiXCR, one entry per CDR3 protein. Altogether roughly 300,000 distinct CDR3 sequences are present, roughly 16% being singletons, with the ten largest covering roughly 23%. Trimming pared 1 base from V and 7 bases from J, leaving 10 bases between. Germline CDR1 SGHVS, CDR2 FQNEAQ. The CDR3 has 13 residues. The chain has TRBV7-8 and TRBJ1-1; D remains unclear. The receptor was isolated from a man aged 18-30 years who had mild COVID-19 (a few samples of this study predate the infection). Cell type and time point are not known. The material sequenced was PBMCs or a T cell subset sorted from them (not recorded which). CDR3: CASSLGPRIEAFF. In DNA form, the CDR3 reads TGTGCCAGCAGCTTAGGTCCCAGGATTGAAGCTTTCTTT. Drawing the rest from reference TRBV7-8 and TRBJ1-1, the complete variable domain is GAGVSQSPRYKVAKRGQDVALRCDPISGHVSLFWYQQALGQGPEFLTYFQNEAQLDKSGLPSDRFFAERPEGSVSTLKIQRTQQEDSAVYLCASSLGPRIEAFFGQGTRLTVV.